This T cell receptor (beta chain) originates from a study of blood T cells in healthy people across ages (dated by TCRdb to 2013 to 2016). Regarding the research as a whole: Template switching captured roughly one uniquely barcoded TCR beta cDNA molecule per two T cells in model experiments. To track age-related changes in TCR beta repertoire diversity, the study relied on deep sequencing normalized with unique cDNA molecular identifiers. Donors were grouped into four age groups: young (average about 15 years), middle-aged (roughly 37), aged (around 62) and long-lived (approximately 81). Using the same blood draw, the study looked at two additional independent replicas of 1 million unique cDNA reads for two donors, one aged 18 to 29 and the other aged 80 or older.

This clonotype was recorded only once. Its antigen target is currently unknown. No base quality information exists; no much larger clone differs at one position. A single read is weak support. The donors were some 39 Caucasian individuals from Russia, aged roughly 6 to 90 years, who were systemically healthy. Ten milliliters of peripheral blood were drawn from each donor into EDTA-treated Vacutainer tubes. Ficoll-Paque density-gradient centrifugation was used to isolate PBMCs, with at least 7 million obtained per sample. Trizol reagent was used to extract total RNA from the PBMCs, yielding at least 5.5 micrograms per sample. The percentages of naive CD45RAhigh/CD27high T cells were determined by flow cytometry on a PBMC aliquot from every donor. The library was generated by 5' RACE. The sequencer was an Illumina HiSeq 2500. A second PCR of roughly 7 to 12 cycles was run with a J-beta primer mix and a sample-barcoded 5' primer. A unique molecular identifier was introduced onto each TCR beta cDNA molecule by a template-switch 5' adaptor carrying 12 random nucleotides. Each sample yielded at least 3 million CDR3-containing paired-end reads. The Mint cDNA synthesis kit, primed by a TRBC-specific oligonucleotide, was used to synthesize first-strand cDNA from all RNA. After uracil-DNA glycosylase treatment, a first 18-cycle PCR used universal primers M1SS and BC2_uni_R on all cDNA. In the paper's pipeline: Normalization of each sample was performed by random selection of 1 million high-quality reads, each carrying a distinct molecular identifier. Reads sharing molecular identifiers were discarded rather than binned into consensus sequences. CDR3 identification, clonotype clustering and error correction used MiTCR with a Q25 quality threshold and the strictest error-elimination algorithm. A nonparametric unseen species model using Euler transformation provided a lower-bound estimate of total TCR beta diversity. The public reads were quality trimmed at Q25 with fastp and then assembled into clones with MiXCR by TCRdb, keeping productive beta chains. Records with the same CDR3 protein are collapsed into one entry carrying the most frequent genes and DNA. Here the V and J calls rest on TCRdb's processing, not on the authors' analysis. For this sample there are approximately 900,000 distinct CDR3 sequences; roughly 28% appear just once. Around 9.6% of the sample goes to the ten largest clones.

Results and caveats for the whole study, not just this receptor: Bulk unsorted PBMC profiling prevented conclusive comparison of naive and antigen-experienced compartments. As age increased, observed TCR beta diversity per million T cells dropped in a roughly linear way, and a significant reduction was already evident by age 40. Compared with the aged group, more naive CD4+ T cells, fewer expanded clones and increased TCR diversity were shown by the long-lived group, suggesting age selection. Estimates of total diversity from one million sequenced T cells were regarded as lower bounds and underestimates. There was a strong correlation between observed TCR beta diversity and the percentage of naive T cells measured by flow cytometry. Donor CMV infection status was unknown, potentially confounding age-related changes in expanded clonotypes.

The CDR3 goes from the cysteine to the phenylalanine over 14 residues. Just the 42-base CDR3 DNA is kept, in frame starting at base 1. The germline V gene (reference sequence) supplies CDR1 DFQATT and CDR2 SNEGSKA. Compared with germline, V lacks 5 bases and J lacks 5 bases; bases without a gene match: 8. The sample was also reused in another study, on T cells of mothers and their children. As the second paper documents: Nine systemically healthy Caucasian individuals served as donors, namely three mothers together with their six children. cDNA synthesis used all of the extracted RNA, with approximately 1.6 ug of RNA in each 15 ul reaction. In the second PCR, the M1S primer added sample barcodes and 2-4 random nucleotides. More than 9 million TCR beta CDR3 reads were obtained from each mother, and roughly 3 million reads were obtained from each child. In both related and unrelated pairs, thymic selection shapes the output of TCR recombination in a similar way, with inherited differences having only a minor effect. Normalized repertoire overlap was always slightly but never significantly higher in related than unrelated mother-child pairs. Persistent microchimeric T cell clones were not detected, at a sensitivity of 95 to 100 clones per million clonotypes. In the study, deep NGS was used to compare the TCR beta repertoires of mothers and children, and features distinguishing related mother-child pairs from unrelated individuals were sought. The mean age was roughly 40 +/- 4 years for the mothers and 11 +/- 4 years for the children. After adapter ligation was performed with NEBNext reagents, the libraries were sequenced on an Illumina HiSeq 2000 with 100+100 nt paired-end reads. To prevent cross-contamination, the mother and child libraries were prepared a month apart and were sequenced in separate runs. For each donor, between roughly 450,000 and 2,100,000 distinct TCR beta clonotypes were identified. Naive TCR beta clonotypes were estimated from low-frequency clonotypes matched to each donor's FACS-determined naive share, without sorting.

The TCR originated in a woman between 35 and 50 years old in good health. Sample: blood. The receptor chain draws on TRBV20-1 and TRBJ2-7, with 11 junctional bases fitting TRBD1. In nucleotides, the sequence is TGCAGTGCTCCACCGGGACAGGGGGACGACGAGCAGTACTTC. Its protein is CSAPPGQGDDEQYF.